A selection of T cell receptor beta chains follows, all from one sample in a study of blood T cell repertoires in COVID-19. Clones were read by immunoSEQ multiplex PCR, and TCRdb kept only the in-frame ones, dropping some. The sample has approximately 280,000 clones, approximately 88% seen once. Sequenced sample: peripheral blood. Receptors originate from a man between 50 and 59 years old with acute or convalescent COVID-19. CDR3s include the opening cysteine and the closing phenylalanine or tryptophan. Fields, in order: clone size, V gene, J gene, D gene, CDR3 DNA, CDR3 protein. A D gene is named only where the DNA matches it firmly. Part of the rows lack a size; the others show once, few, many or a class for expanded clones.

>-|TRBV5-1|TRBJ1-3|TRBD1
TGCGCCAGCAGCATGTCCGGGACAGCCTCTGGAAACACCATATATTTT
CASSMSGTASGNTIYF
>-|TRBV13|TRBJ2-3|TRBD2
TGTGCCAGCAGCTTAGCGGGGGGGCCGGGCACAGATACGCAGTATTTT
CASSLAGGPGTDTQYF
>-|TRBV6-5|TRBJ2-2|-
TGTGCCAGCCGACAGTTCGCGAACACCGGGGAGCTGTTTTTT
CASRQFANTGELFF
>few|TRBV19|TRBJ1-4|TRBD1
TGTGCCAGTATGTCTGACCGGGGACAGGACGATGAAAAACTGTTTTTT
CASMSDRGQDDEKLFF
>-|TRBV19|TRBJ2-5|-
TGTGCCAGTAGTATTGGGCAGGGAATAGAAGAGACCCAGTACTTC
CASSIGQGIEETQYF
>-|TRBV7-9|TRBJ2-1|-
TGTGCCAGCAGCTCACTTAACGGTGAGCAGTTCTTC
CASSSLNGEQFF
>-|TRBV19|TRBJ1-1|-
TGTGCCAGTAGTATAGATGTAAACAGGGTTACAGAAGCTTTCTTT
CASSIDVNRVTEAFF
>-|TRBV3-1/TRBV3-2|TRBJ1-5|-
TGTGCCAGCAGCCAAGATACGCTAACGGGCAATCAGCCCCAGCATTTT
CASSQDTLTGNQPQHF
>-|TRBV6-6|TRBJ2-2|-
TGTGCCAGCAGTTCGCGCCGGAGATCCAACACCGGGGAGCTGTTTTTT
CASSSRRRSNTGELFF
>-|TRBV6-5|TRBJ1-1|-
TGTGCCCTGCTACTTGGGGGGGCCATGAACACTGAAGCTTTCTTT
CALLLGGAMNTEAFF